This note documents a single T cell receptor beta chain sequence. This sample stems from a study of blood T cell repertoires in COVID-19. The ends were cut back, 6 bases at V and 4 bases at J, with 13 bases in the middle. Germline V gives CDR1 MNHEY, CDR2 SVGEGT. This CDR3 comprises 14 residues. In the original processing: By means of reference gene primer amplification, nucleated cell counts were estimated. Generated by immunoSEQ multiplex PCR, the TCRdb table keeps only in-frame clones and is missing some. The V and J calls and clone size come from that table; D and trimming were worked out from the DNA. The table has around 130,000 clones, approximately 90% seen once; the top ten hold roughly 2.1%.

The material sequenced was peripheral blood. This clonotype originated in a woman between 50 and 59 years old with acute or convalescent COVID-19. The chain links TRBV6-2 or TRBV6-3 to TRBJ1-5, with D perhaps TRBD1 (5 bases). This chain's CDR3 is CASSRQRRNQPQHF. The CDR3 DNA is TGTGCCAGCAGCCGACAGAGACGGAATCAGCCCCAGCATTTT.